This T cell receptor beta chain was sequenced in a study of T cell repertoires in aging, cancer and after chemotherapy. Study-wide points: No conclusions about immunological memory after chemotherapy can be drawn from the repertoire data. Age-matched healthy donors had significantly more diverse, less clonal blood TCR repertoires than untreated cancer patients.

In its sample, this clonotype was seen a few times. Antigen: not known. Peripheral blood genomic DNA, not sorted cells or RNA, was the template. A mixed TRB-A/B primer pool amplified rearranged TRB by multiplex touch-down PCR. TCRdb fed the multiplex PCR reads into MiXCR, producing one record per CDR3 protein. The sample yields about 9,400 distinct CDR3 sequences, roughly 36% seen once. The material sequenced was blood. The source is a human donor in good health.

The CDR3 protein is CASSRRDNQPQHF. The CDR3 DNA reads TGTGCCAGCAGTCGCCGGGACAATCAGCCCCAGCATTTT. The chain joins TRBV6-5 to TRBJ1-5, with no clear D. Germline CDR1 reads MNHEY; CDR2 reads SVGAGI. The CDR3 extends over 13 amino acids. Between the trimmed V and J ends, which lost 5 bases and 3 bases, there was a span of 8 bases.